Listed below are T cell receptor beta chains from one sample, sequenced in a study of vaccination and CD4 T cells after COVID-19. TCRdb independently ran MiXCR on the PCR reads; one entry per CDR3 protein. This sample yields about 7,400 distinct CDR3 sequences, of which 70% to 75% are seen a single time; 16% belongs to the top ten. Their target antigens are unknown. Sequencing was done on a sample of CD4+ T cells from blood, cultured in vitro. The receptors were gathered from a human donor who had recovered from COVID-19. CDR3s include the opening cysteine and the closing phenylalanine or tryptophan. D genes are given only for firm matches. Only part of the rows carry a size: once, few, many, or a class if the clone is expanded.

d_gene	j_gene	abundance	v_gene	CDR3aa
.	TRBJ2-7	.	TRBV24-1	CATSDPRATYEQYF
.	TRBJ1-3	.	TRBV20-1	CSARGGIKAGNTIYF
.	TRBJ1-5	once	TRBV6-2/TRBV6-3	CASSVGQNNQPQHF
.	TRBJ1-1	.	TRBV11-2	CASSLRTAHSVLTNTEAFF
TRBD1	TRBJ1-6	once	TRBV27	CASSLGQGVNNSPLHF
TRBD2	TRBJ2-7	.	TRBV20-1	CSARRSGTYEQYF
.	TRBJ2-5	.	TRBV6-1	CASRKDGKETQYF
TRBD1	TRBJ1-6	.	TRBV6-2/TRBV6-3	CASGLRGGLGTLHF
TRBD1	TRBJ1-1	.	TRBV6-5	CASSSSRDRGSGAFF
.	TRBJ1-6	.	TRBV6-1	CASSQTGTYYNSPLHF
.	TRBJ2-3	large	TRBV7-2	CASQGALDTQYF
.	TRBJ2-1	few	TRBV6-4	CASSDSSYNEQFF
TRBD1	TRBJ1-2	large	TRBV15	CATSRDGQAPGGYTF
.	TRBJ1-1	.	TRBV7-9	CASSSRRGGSVTSEAFF
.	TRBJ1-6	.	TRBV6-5	CASSYSSRDLHF
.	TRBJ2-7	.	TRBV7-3	CASSPRQGLSSYEQYF
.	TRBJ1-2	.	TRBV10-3	CAISERGARYGYTF
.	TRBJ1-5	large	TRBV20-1	CSAFDRDQPQHF
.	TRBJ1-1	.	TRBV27	CASSPLANTEAFF
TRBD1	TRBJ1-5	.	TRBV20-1	CSAARNRGHSNQPQHF
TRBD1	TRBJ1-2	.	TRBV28	CASSFDRGRGYTF
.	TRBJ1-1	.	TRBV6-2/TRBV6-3	CASSYSANTEAFF
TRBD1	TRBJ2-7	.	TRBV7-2	CASRPQGVGEQYF
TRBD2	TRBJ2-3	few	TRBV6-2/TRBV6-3	CASRRTSGTDTQYF
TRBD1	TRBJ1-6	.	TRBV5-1	CASSGTGDGSPLHF
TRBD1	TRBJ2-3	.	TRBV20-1	CSAPTGALSTDTQYF
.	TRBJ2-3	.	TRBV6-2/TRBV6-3	CASSYSRGTDTQYF
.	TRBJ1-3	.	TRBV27	CASSLRGPDSGNTIYF
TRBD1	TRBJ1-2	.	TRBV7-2	CASSLGVTGNYGYTF